Below are 26 T cell receptor beta chains sequenced from a single sample in a study of T cell responses to AZD1222 COVID-19 vaccine. Sequencing was performed with immunoSEQ multiplex PCR; in TCRdb, only in-frame clones are kept and a portion is missing. The sample carries about 140,000 clones, around 90% recorded once. The material sequenced was peripheral blood, taken on day 0 of AZD1222 vaccination. Receptors were obtained from an adult in good health.

The gene calls are TRBV24-1 and TRBJ1-1, with 7 bases identical to TRBD1. This CDR3 is built from 15 residues. With 12 bases clipped from V and 0 bases from J, the junction kept 12 bases outside the gene matches. Germline loops: CDR1 KGHDR, CDR2 SFDVKD. The CDR3 bases are TGTGCCTACCACACAGGGGTGAACATGAACACTGAAGCTTTCTTT. Amino acid sequence: CAYHTGVNMNTEAFF.

This clone was counted at least ten times. The chain carries TRBV24-1 and TRBJ2-2; 7 bases are a match to TRBD1. The V gene end was trimmed by 6 bases and the J gene end by 0 bases; junction bases not matched to a gene: 3. Germline loops: CDR1 KGHDR, CDR2 SFDVKD. The CDR3 is 15 amino acids. The CDR3 protein is CATSRGGANTGELFF. CDR3 nucleotide sequence: TGTGCCACCAGTAGAGGGGGCGCGAACACCGGGGAGCTGTTTTTT.

This chain links TRBV4-3 with TRBJ2-4; 7 bases fit TRBD2. Per the germline V gene, CDR1 is LGHNA and CDR2 is YSLEER. With V trimmed by 0 bases and J by 0 bases, 5 bases remained unmatched. The CDR3 extends over 17 amino acids. The CDR3, as DNA: TGCGCCAGCAGCCAAGATCTAGCGGAACTAGCCAAAAACATTCAGTACTTC. This translates into CASSQDLAELAKNIQYF.

The chain links TRBV30 to TRBJ2-7; weak D call: TRBD2 (6 bases). Between the trimmed V and J ends, which lost 4 bases and 3 bases, there was a span of 16 bases. The length of the CDR3 is 14 residues. CDR1 and CDR2 from the germline V gene are GTSNPN and SVGIG (reference sequence). CDR3 amino acids: CAWTRRGRSYEQYF. The CDR3 coding sequence is TGTGCCTGGACTCGGCGGGGACGAAGCTACGAGCAGTACTTC.

The chain has TRBV27 and TRBJ1-5; 10 bases map to TRBD1. Germline V gene data show CDR1 as MNHEY and CDR2 as SMNVEV (reference sequence). The CDR3 runs to 17 residues. Trimming removed 6 bases from V and 7 bases from J; junction bases left unmatched: 15. The CDR3 DNA reads as TGTGCCAGCAGCCGCCTGGGGTTGGACAGGGGGGAACAGCCCCAGCATTTT. Its protein product is CASSRLGLDRGEQPQHF.

This chain links TRBV28 with TRBJ2-7; TRBD2 aligns across 10 bases. Germline CDR1 MDHEN, CDR2 SYDVKM. This CDR3 region has 18 residues. Germline trimming cut 1 base from V and 6 bases from J; bases unmatched to any gene: 15. DNA of the CDR3: TGTGCCAGCAGTTTATTCGGGGCGCTGGCTAGCGGGAGTAGCGAGCAGTACTTC. As protein: CASSLFGALASGSSEQYF. Full variable domain (missing parts from reference TRBV28 and TRBJ2-7): DVKVTQSSRYLVKRTGEKVFLECVQDMDHENMFWYRQDPGLGLRLIYFSYDVKMKEKGDIPEGYSVSREKKERFSLILESASTNQTSMYLCASSLFGALASGSSEQYFGPGTRLTVT.

V usage is TRBV5-8 and J usage is TRBJ2-3; no clear D. This CDR3 contains 14 residues. Per germline, CDR1 SGHTS and CDR2 YDEGEE. V was shortened by 6 bases and J by 6 bases, with 17 bases between the two germline ends. The CDR3 nucleotides read TGTGCCAGCATCTATGAAATGGTTTACGATACGCAGTATTTT. Translating gives CASIYEMVYDTQYF.

The chain has TRBV24-1 and TRBJ2-1, with 9 positions matching TRBD1. The germline gives CDR1 KGHDR, CDR2 SFDVKD. Trimming at V came to 4 bases and at J to 7 bases, leaving 7 bases not matched to a gene. The CDR3 spans 15 residues. For the CDR3, the DNA is TGTGCCACCAGTGAGATGACAGGGGGGAGGAATGAGCAGTTCTTC. This sequence encodes CATSEMTGGRNEQFF.

In nucleotides, the CDR3 is TGCGCCAGCAGCCAAGATTGGGGAATGCAGGGAATGGGGCAGTACTTC. It translates to CASSQDWGMQGMGQYF. The chain couples TRBV4-3 to TRBJ2-7, with D perhaps TRBD1 (5 bases). CDR1 and CDR2 from the germline V gene are LGHNA and YSLEER. V dropped 0 bases and J dropped 9 bases, with 21 bases sitting between them. The CDR3 runs 16 residues.

The CDR3 nucleotides read TGTGCCAGCAGCGTGACTAGCGGGAGGCACACAGATACGCAGTATTTT. Encoded protein: CASSVTSGRHTDTQYF. This chain links TRBV9 with TRBJ2-3; TRBD2 matches at 13 bases. The CDR3 has 16 residues. CDR1 SGDLS and CDR2 YYNGEE come from the germline V gene. V lost 2 bases, J lost 2 bases, and 2 bases stayed unmatched.

The chain employs TRBV4-3 and TRBJ2-7, with no clear D. The CDR3 runs 16 residues. With 0 bases removed from V and 2 bases from J, the gap between germline ends came to 14 bases. CDR1 is LGHNA and CDR2 is YSLEER in the germline V gene. The CDR3 DNA reads as TGCGCCAGCAGCCAAGATCCTTTTGGTAGACCCTACGAGCAGTACTTC. Its translation is CASSQDPFGRPYEQYF.

This chain joins TRBV6-1 and TRBJ2-1; 15 bases agree with TRBD2. V was clipped by 1 base and J by 14 bases; unmatched bases: 21. Germline V CDR1 and CDR2: MNHNS, SASEGT. The CDR3 contains 20 residues. For the CDR3, the DNA is TGTGCCAGCAGTGAAGTGTTTCCGGGCTTCCGGACTAGCGGGAGGGCGAAGGAGTTCTTC. Residues: CASSEVFPGFRTSGRAKEFF.

The J gene is TRBJ2-1, the V gene TRBV15; TRBD2 matches at 14 bases. Germline V CDR1 and CDR2: LNHNV, YYDKDF (reference sequence). The CDR3 loop spans 15 amino acids. The trim removed 3 bases at V and 8 bases at J, leaving 3 bases unmatched. The CDR3 is CATSRGLAGEDEQFF. For the CDR3, the DNA is TGTGCCACCAGCAGGGGACTAGCGGGAGAGGATGAGCAGTTCTTC.

J is TRBJ1-2 and V is TRBV6-2 or TRBV6-3; TRBD1 is a possible D gene (5 bases). Germline V gene data show CDR1 as MNHEY and CDR2 as SVGEGT. V shed 2 bases and J shed 8 bases, with 12 bases lying between them. There are 13 residues in the CDR3. In DNA form, the CDR3 reads TGTGCCAGCAGTTACCGAGACAGAAGCGGCTACACCTTC. As protein: CASSYRDRSGYTF.

The chain has TRBV29-1 and TRBJ2-1; no firm D call. The V gene's germline CDR1 is SQVTM and CDR2 ANQGSEA. The CDR3 spans 12 residues. V lost 6 bases to trimming and J lost 7 bases, with 13 bases between them. The CDR3 DNA sequence: TGCAGCGTGGACGGGCTGCTTAATGAGCAGTTCTTC. This translates into CSVDGLLNEQFF.

This chain uses TRBV27 with TRBJ2-1; D perhaps matches TRBD2 (5 bases). The CDR3 has 14 amino acids. Germline V gives CDR1 MNHEY, CDR2 SMNVEV (reference sequence). The ends were cut back, 5 bases at V and 0 bases at J, with 8 bases in the middle. CDR3 sequence reads: CASSLDFSYNEQFF. CDR3 nucleotide sequence: TGTGCCAGCAGTCTGGACTTCTCCTACAATGAGCAGTTCTTC.

This clone is judged medium-sized. At one end, the junction sequence differs from germline, possibly due to a read error. This chain joins TRBV7-7 and TRBJ2-7; 14 nucleotides line up with TRBD2. The CDR3 runs 17 residues. The germline V gene has CDR1 SSHAT and CDR2 FNYEAQ (reference sequence). CDR3 DNA: TGTGCTAGCAGCTTAAGACTAGCGGGAGGGCCCACGTACGAGCAGTACTTC. Translated: CASSLRLAGGPTYEQYF.

The chain joins TRBV19 to TRBJ2-1; D is perhaps TRBD2 (5 bases). Deletions cut 1 base from V and 5 bases from J, with 15 bases between. CDR1 and CDR2 (germline): LNHDA, SQIVND (reference sequence). CDR3 length: 16 residues. The CDR3 bases are TGTGCCAGTAGTATAGGAGGGAGCCCCCCTAACAATGAGCAGTTCTTC. Translating it yields CASSIGGSPPNNEQFF.

The chain is built from TRBV11-2 and TRBJ2-7, with D perhaps TRBD2 (6 bases). The CDR3 runs 15 residues. Germline CDR1 and CDR2: SGHAT and FQNNGV. Trimming pared 6 bases from V and 3 bases from J, leaving 18 bases between. CDR3: CASRGLRREGYEQYF. The DNA of the CDR3 is TGTGCCAGCAGAGGCCTTAGGCGGGAAGGCTACGAGCAGTACTTC.

The chain has TRBV28 and TRBJ2-7, with D possibly TRBD1 on 5 matching bases. The germline V and J ends were trimmed by 1 base and 4 bases, with 8 bases remaining between them. CDR1 and CDR2 from the germline V gene are MDHEN and SYDVKM. The CDR3 has 13 amino acids. DNA of the CDR3: TGTGCCAGCAGTTTATTGGGGCCGTACGAGCAGTACTTC. Amino acid sequence: CASSLLGPYEQYF.

This chain links TRBV5-1 with TRBJ1-4; 7 nucleotides match TRBD1. The CDR3 extends over 13 amino acids. CDR1 is SGHRS and CDR2 is YFSETQ in the germline V gene. Losses at the gene ends were 1 base for V and 7 bases for J; bases not matched to a gene: 1. This chain's CDR3 is CASSLTGAEKLFF. DNA for the CDR3: TGCGCCAGCAGCTTGACAGGGGCTGAAAAACTGTTTTTT.

The V gene is TRBV28, the J gene TRBJ2-7, with a weak D call TRBD1 (6 bases). Germline CDR1 reads MDHEN; CDR2 reads SYDVKM. The CDR3 has 13 residues. The CDR3 DNA is TGTTGTACGACCTTGACAGGACTGTACGAGCAGTACTTC. Amino acids: CCTTLTGLYEQYF.

DNA for the CDR3: TGTGCCTGGAGTGCCTCCCAACAGGGGACTCAGCCCCAGCATTTT. It translates to CAWSASQQGTQPQHF. V and J are TRBV30 and TRBJ1-5; TRBD1 aligns across 7 bases. The CDR3 is made up of 15 amino acids. Germline values: CDR1 GTSNPN, CDR2 SVGIG (reference sequence). J gave up 6 bases and V 1 base, and 9 bases lay outside the gene matches.

A single count supports this clone. The sample contains more than one DNA sequence encoding this CDR3. This chain joins TRBV30 and TRBJ1-1; the D is unclear. Germline V gene lookup returns CDR1 GTSNPN and CDR2 SVGIG (reference sequence). This CDR3 has 11 amino acids. With 3 bases removed from V and 1 base from J, the gap between germline ends came to 3 bases. This CDR3 reads CAWSRNTEAFF. The CDR3 DNA follows: TGTGCCTGGAGCCGGAACACTGAAGCTTTCTTT.

This chain links TRBV18 with TRBJ2-1, with 8 bases identical to TRBD1. The CDR3 is made up of 16 amino acids. Germline CDR1 and CDR2: KGHSH and LQKENI. The V gene end was trimmed by 0 bases and the J gene end by 5 bases; junction bases not matched to a gene: 6. For the CDR3, the DNA is TGTGCCAGCTCACCACCGGACCAGGGGGCTAACAATGAGCAGTTCTTC. Its protein product is CASSPPDQGANNEQFF.

V and J are TRBV19 and TRBJ1-2; TRBD1 aligns across 9 bases. CDR3 length equals 18 residues. Looked up from germline, CDR1 is LNHDA and CDR2 is SQIVND (reference sequence). The V segment lost 5 bases and the J segment 0 bases; nucleotides outside the gene matches: 13. The DNA of the CDR3 is TGTGCCAGTAGTTCTCAGCCCCCCGGGACAGGGACTAACTATGGCTACACCTTC. Protein: CASSSQPPGTGTNYGYTF.